This T cell receptor beta chain was identified during a study of neurological immune-mediated disorders. Findings and limits, study-wide: HTLV-1-associated myelopathy led in TCR clonal expansion, while multiple sclerosis ranked lowest, below healthy controls.

The authors produced cDNA by 5'RACE using 10-nucleotide random UMIs. In each sequencing run, over 160 million TCR-beta sequences were generated from 15-18 subjects. TCRdb re-called the 5' RACE reads through MiXCR, storing one row per CDR3 protein. The sample holds about 59,000 distinct CDR3 sequences, less than 25% seen once. The CDR3 sequence is 14 residues long. Between the trimmed V and J ends, which lost 5 bases and 0 bases, there was a span of 11 bases. Germline assignment: CDR1 DFQATT and CDR2 SNEGSKA (reference sequence). This clonotype was counted at least ten times. Its matching antigen is unknown. Time point noted: technical triplicate 2. Libraries used 2 million unsorted PBMCs kept frozen in RNAlater.

This clonotype originated in a man aged 55 to 69 with HTLV-1-associated myelopathy (HAM/TSP). This chain uses TRBV20-1 with TRBJ2-4; perhaps D is TRBD1 or TRBD2 (5 bases each). The sequenced material came from PBMCs. DNA for the CDR3: TGCAGTGCTTGGGACGAGGTAGCCAAAAACATTCAGTACTTC. Amino acid sequence: CSAWDEVAKNIQYF.